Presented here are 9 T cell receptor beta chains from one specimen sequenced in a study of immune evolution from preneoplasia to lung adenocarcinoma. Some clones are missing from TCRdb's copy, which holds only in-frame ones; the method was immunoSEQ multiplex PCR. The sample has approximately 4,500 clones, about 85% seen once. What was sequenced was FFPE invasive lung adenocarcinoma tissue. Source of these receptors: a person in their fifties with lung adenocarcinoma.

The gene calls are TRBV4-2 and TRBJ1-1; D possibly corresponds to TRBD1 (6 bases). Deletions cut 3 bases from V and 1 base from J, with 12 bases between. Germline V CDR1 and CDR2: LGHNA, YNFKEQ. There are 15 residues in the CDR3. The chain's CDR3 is CASSHRGRGNTEAFF. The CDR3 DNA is TGTGCCAGCAGCCACAGGGGACGGGGGAACACTGAAGCTTTCTTT.

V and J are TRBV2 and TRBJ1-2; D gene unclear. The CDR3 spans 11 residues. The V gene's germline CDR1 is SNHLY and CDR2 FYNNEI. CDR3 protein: CGAHANYGYTF. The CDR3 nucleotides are TGTGGGGCGCATGCTAACTATGGCTACACCTTC.

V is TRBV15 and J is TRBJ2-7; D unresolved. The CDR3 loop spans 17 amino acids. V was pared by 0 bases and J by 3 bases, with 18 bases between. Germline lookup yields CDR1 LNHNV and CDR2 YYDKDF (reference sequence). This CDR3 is CATSRDRLGRFHYEQYF. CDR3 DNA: TGTGCCACCAGCAGAGATCGTCTAGGGCGCTTCCACTACGAGCAGTACTTC.

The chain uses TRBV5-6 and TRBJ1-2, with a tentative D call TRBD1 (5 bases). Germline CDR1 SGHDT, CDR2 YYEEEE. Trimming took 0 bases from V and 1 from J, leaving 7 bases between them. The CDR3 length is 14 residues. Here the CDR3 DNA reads TGTGCCAGCAGCTTGGGGGGGGTTAACTATGGCTACACCTTC. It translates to CASSLGGVNYGYTF.

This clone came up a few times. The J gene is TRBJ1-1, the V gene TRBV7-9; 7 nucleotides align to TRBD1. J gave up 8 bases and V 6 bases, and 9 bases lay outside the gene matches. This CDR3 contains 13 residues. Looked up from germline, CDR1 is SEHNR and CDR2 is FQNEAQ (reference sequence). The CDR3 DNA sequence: TGTGCCAGCAGTTCCTCCGGGACAGAAGAAGCTTTCTTT. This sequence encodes CASSSSGTEEAFF.

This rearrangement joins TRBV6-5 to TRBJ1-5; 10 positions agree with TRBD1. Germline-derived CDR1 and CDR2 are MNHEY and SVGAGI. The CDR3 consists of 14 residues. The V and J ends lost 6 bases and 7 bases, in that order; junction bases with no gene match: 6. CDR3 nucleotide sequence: TGTGCCAGCAGCCCGACAGGGGGCGCCCAGCCCCAGCATTTT. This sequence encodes CASSPTGGAQPQHF.

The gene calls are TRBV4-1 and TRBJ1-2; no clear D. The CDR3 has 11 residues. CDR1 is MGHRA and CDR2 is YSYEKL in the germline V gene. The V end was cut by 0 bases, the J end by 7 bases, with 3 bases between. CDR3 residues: CASSQDSGYTF. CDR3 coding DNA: TGCGCCAGCAGCCAAGATAGTGGCTACACCTTC.

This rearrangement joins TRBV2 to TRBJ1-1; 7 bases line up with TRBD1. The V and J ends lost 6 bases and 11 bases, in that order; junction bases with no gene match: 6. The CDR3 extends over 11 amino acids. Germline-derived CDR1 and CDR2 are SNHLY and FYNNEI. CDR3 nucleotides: TGTGCCAGCAGGGAGGACAGGACGGCTTTCTTT. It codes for CASREDRTAFF.

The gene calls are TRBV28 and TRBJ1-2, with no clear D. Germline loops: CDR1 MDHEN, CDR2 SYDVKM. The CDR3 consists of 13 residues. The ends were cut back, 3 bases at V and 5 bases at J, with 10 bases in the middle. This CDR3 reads CASSFITGYGYTF. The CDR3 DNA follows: TGTGCCAGCAGTTTCATTACGGGGTATGGCTACACCTTC.